Described below is a single TCR beta chain sequence and its context. Antigen specificity is unknown. The data were taken from a study of cytomegalovirus exposure and HLA in healthy donors. PCR amplification relied on 60 Vbeta primers (plus 13 Jbeta primers). Assay used: immunoSEQ multiplex PCR; TCRdb lists only in-frame clones, some missing. This sample carries 130,000 or so clones, around 79% of them seen once, and the ten largest clones take around 1.5%. Study observations and caveats: HLA alleles showed associations with about 15,000 TCR beta sequences in a later analysis, at a 0.05 false discovery rate. An apparent linkage of common viral pathogens to several of the most significant clusters emerged in a later analysis.

The source is a woman younger than 30 in good health and CMV-seronegative. The specimen sequenced was PBMCs.

In DNA, the CDR3 is TGTGCCAGCAGTGAACGGGCGGCAGGGCCCACGACCCAGTACTTC. Amino acid sequence: CASSERAAGPTTQYF. This sequence joins TRBV6-1 and TRBJ2-5, with D possibly TRBD1 on 5 matching bases. The V end lost 2 bases, the J end lost 7 bases, and 17 bases lay between the germline ends. The CDR3 is made up of 15 amino acids. In germline, CDR1 is MNHNS, CDR2 SASEGT.